Here is one TCR beta chain with its context. This clone is a singleton in its sample. No antigen is known for it. Base qualities are not provided; no much larger clone lies one nucleotide away. These data are taken from a study of blood T cell repertoires in COVID-19 (dated by TCRdb to 2018 to 2021). Describing the broader study: The collaborator samples originated in the United States, Italy and Spain and spanned the acute and convalescent phases of COVID-19. The prospective study material was composed of cDNA or gDNA derived from T cells, B-cell-depleted T cells, or PBMCs. Subjects who had been exposed to COVID-19, were actively infected with it, or had recovered from it provided the deeply sampled blood TCRbeta repertoires that made up the dataset. A freely available public database, intended as a resource for researchers studying the immune response to SARS-CoV-2, is where the repertoires were released. Samples were obtained from the ongoing ImmuneRACE study (first 160 participants) and from 1,254 subjects provided by 6 global collaborators. Sample metadata almost always included a de-identified subject ID, COVID-19 status, age in years and sex. HLA class I and class II types, where available, came from metadata supplied by the sample provider rather than from assay-based typing. General findings and caveats noted by the study authors: The quantity of clinical and demographic metadata differed by source and by participant and was supplied without curation.

Taken from cysteine to phenylalanine, the CDR3 has 14 residues. This entry keeps only the CDR3 DNA: 42 bases, framed from base 1. CDR1 and CDR2, looked up from the germline V gene, are MNHEY and SVGAGI. A distance of 10 bases separates the germline ends of V and J, which lose 8 bases and 0 bases respectively. TCRbeta CDR3 regions were amplified from genomic DNA by means of the immunoSEQ Assay, a bias-controlled multiplex PCR. Concerning the study's data processing: Nucleated cell counts per sample were estimated from amplification of reference gene primers within the assay. To quantify the absolute abundance of each unique TCRbeta CDR3 rearrangement, sequence reads were collapsed and filtered. For each sample, productive Simpson clonality was calculated as the square root of Simpson's diversity index over productive rearrangements. The table comes from immuneACCESS by way of TCRdb, which keeps in-frame sequences with V and J called. Part of the clones is missing from these tables; in studies checked, under half for an unresolved V gene and the rest for unknown reasons. That table gives V, J and clone size, and the DNA gave D and trimming. The sample yields approximately 140,000 clones; about four fifths were counted once. The ten largest clones represent 1.6% of the sample.

Whole blood was collected in K2EDTA tubes by collaborating institutions according to the institutions' own protocols. For TCRbeta analysis, collaborators shipped samples in one of three forms: frozen whole blood, isolated PBMCs, or DNA extracted from either of those sample types. This TCR derives from a human donor in a cohort sampled during active COVID-19. The rearranged segments are TRBV6-5 and TRBJ1-4; possibly the D gene is TRBD1, per 5 matching bases. Sequencing was carried out using peripheral blood. The CDR3 protein: CASGTVATNEKLFF. The DNA sequence reads TGTGCCAGCGGGACTGTGGCAACTAATGAAAAACTGTTTTTT.